The sample holds many counts of the clone carrying this T cell receptor (beta chain). As yet, its antigen is unknown. The data derive from a study of T cells in Graves' hyperthyroidism and ophthalmopathy. TCR beta CDR3 regions were amplified from RNA transcripts. The TCR CDR3 first-round RT-PCR relied on the HTBI primer set. TCRdb independently ran MiXCR on the multiplex PCR reads; one entry per CDR3 protein. The sample gives over 500,000 distinct CDR3 sequences, about 16% of which show up once; 29% is in the top ten. Whole-study findings and limits: Onset of ophthalmopathy came a median about 6.5 months after the model predicted it. A model of 13 V-J pairs discriminated ophthalmopathy from stable hyperthyroidism. Most thyroid clonotypes that were expanded above 0.001 also turned up in blood.

V lost 6 bases and J 4 bases, leaving 10 bases between the germline ends. Germline values: CDR1 SGHAT, CDR2 FQNNGV. The CDR3 is 13 amino acids. The receptor comes from a woman aged 25 to 39 with Graves' ophthalmopathy. Sequencing was done on a sample of blood. The chain recombines TRBV11-2 with TRBJ1-3; D is unresolved. The CDR3 protein is CASSPPAGNTIYF. The CDR3, as DNA: TGTGCCAGCAGTCCACCCGCGGGAAACACCATATATTTT.